Sequencing of this TCR beta chain was carried out in a study of blood T cell repertoires in COVID-19. As for the study in general: PBMCs, B-cell-depleted T cells, or T cells provided the cDNA or gDNA that made up the material.

Source study methods: Using reference gene primer amplification, nucleated cell counts were estimated. Profiling relied on immunoSEQ multiplex PCR, and the TCRdb table lists in-frame clones only, not all of them. The V and J calls and the clone size are those of that table, but D and trimming were determined from the DNA. The sample lists about 230,000 clones, around 80% occurring once. The sequencing input was peripheral blood. This receptor was taken from a man aged 40-49 years who had recovered from COVID-19.

DNA of the CDR3: TGTGCCAGTAGTATGGGCCTAGCGGACTTCTCCTACGAGCAGTACTTC. This codes for CASSMGLADFSYEQYF. The chain is built from TRBV19 and TRBJ2-7; 7 bases match TRBD2. CDR3 length equals 16 residues. Germline V CDR1 and CDR2: LNHDA, SQIVND (reference sequence). The junction had 8 bases not matched to a gene; V was cut back by 3 bases and J by 0 bases.